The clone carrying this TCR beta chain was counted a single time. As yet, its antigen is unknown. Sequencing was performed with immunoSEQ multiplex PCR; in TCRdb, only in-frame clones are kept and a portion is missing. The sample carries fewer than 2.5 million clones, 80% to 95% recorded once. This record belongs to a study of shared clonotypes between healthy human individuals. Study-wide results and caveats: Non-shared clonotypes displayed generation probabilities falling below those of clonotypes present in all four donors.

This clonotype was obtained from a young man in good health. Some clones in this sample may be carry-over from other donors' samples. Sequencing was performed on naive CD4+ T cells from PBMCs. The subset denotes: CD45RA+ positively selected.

The CDR3 bases are TGTGCCAGCAGCTTCGGACAGACTACGACCCTGGGAGAGACCCAGTACTTC. Its translation: CASSFGQTTTLGETQYF. The chain is built from TRBV11-2 and TRBJ2-5, with a tentative D call TRBD1 (6 bases). Germline V lookup: CDR1 SGHAT, CDR2 FQNNGV. Trimming took off 3 bases at V and 4 bases at J, with 21 bases between the two ends. The CDR3 extends over 17 amino acids.